The 25 T cell receptor beta chains given below trace back to one sample, sequenced in a study of radiation and T cells in renal cell carcinoma. The table came from immunoSEQ multiplex PCR; TCRdb's copy has only in-frame clones and leaves some out. The profile shows some 120,000 clones, 70% to 90% of them singletons. The time point was: blood 2 weeks post-SBRT. Regarding treatment: 15 Gy SBRT to primary tumor, nephrectomy 4 weeks later. This material consisted of blood, taken from a patient whose treatment included radiotherapy and nephrectomy. The source of these receptors is a woman aged 70-85 years with renal cell carcinoma.

The rearrangement joins TRBV27 to TRBJ1-5, with 10 positions matching TRBD1. The CDR3 consists of 15 residues. The V segment lost 5 bases and the J segment 4 bases; nucleotides outside the gene matches: 5. Germline loops: CDR1 MNHEY, CDR2 SMNVEV (reference sequence). For the CDR3, the DNA is TGTGCCAGCAGTCCCCGGGACAGGGGAAATCAGCCCCAGCATTTT. Protein sequence: CASSPRDRGNQPQHF.

In this sample, this clone turned up a few times. This sequence joins TRBV14 and TRBJ2-3; D is ambiguous. With 3 bases removed from V and 2 bases from J, the gap between germline ends came to 9 bases. The CDR3 sequence is 14 residues long. CDR1 and CDR2 (germline): SGHDN, FVKESK. The CDR3 sequence is CASSHSRHTDTQYF. CDR3 in DNA: TGTGCCAGCAGCCACTCCCGTCACACAGATACGCAGTATTTT. Full variable domain (outside the CDR3, taken from reference TRBV14 and TRBJ2-3): EAGVTQFPSHSVIEKGQTVTLRCDPISGHDNLYWYRRVMGKEIKFLLHFVKESKQDESGMPNNRFLAERTGGTYSTLKVQPAELEDSGVYFCASSHSRHTDTQYFGPGTRLTVL.

The CDR3 DNA is TGTGCCAGTACGGAAGGGAATGAGCAGTTCTTC. Protein product: CASTEGNEQFF. The rearrangement links TRBV19 to TRBJ2-1; D is unclear. The CDR3 covers 11 residues. V lost 7 bases and J lost 7, with 8 bases in between. Germline V gives CDR1 LNHDA, CDR2 SQIVND (reference sequence).

The chain links TRBV9 to TRBJ1-2; TRBD1 is a possible D gene (5 bases). Germline V gives CDR1 SGDLS, CDR2 YYNGEE. V was trimmed by 3 bases and J by 3 bases, leaving 12 bases between them. The CDR3 runs 14 residues. The CDR3, as DNA: TGTGCCAGCAGCGCCTCAGGAGGGGACTATGGCTACACCTTC. Amino acid sequence: CASSASGGDYGYTF.

The rearrangement joins TRBV4-2 to TRBJ2-5; 10 nucleotides align to TRBD2. The trim removed 6 bases at V and 5 bases at J, leaving 15 bases unmatched. Germline-derived CDR1 and CDR2 are LGHNA and YNFKEQ. The length of the CDR3 is 17 residues. The chain's CDR3 is CASRQQGVAGGSETQYF. The CDR3 DNA reads as TGTGCCAGCAGACAACAAGGGGTAGCGGGGGGCTCGGAGACCCAGTACTTC.

The chain joins TRBV19 to TRBJ2-2; D gene ambiguous. V was cut by 6 bases and J by 3 bases, with 11 bases left in between. CDR3 length equals 14 residues. Germline loops: CDR1 LNHDA, CDR2 SQIVND (reference sequence). The CDR3 sequence: CASRMTWDTGELFF. Written as DNA, the CDR3 is TGTGCCAGTAGGATGACTTGGGACACCGGGGAGCTGTTTTTT. Based on the CDR3 plus reference TRBV19 and TRBJ2-2, the full variable domain is DGGITQSPKYLFRKEGQNVTLSCEQNLNHDAMYWYRQDPGQGLRLIYYSQIVNDFQKGDIAEGYSVSREKKESFPLTVTSAQKNPTAFYLCASRMTWDTGELFFGEGSRLTVL.

The chain combines TRBV5-1 with TRBJ2-3; 9 bases line up with TRBD1. There are 14 residues in the CDR3. V trimming: 4 bases; J trimming: 6 bases; junction bases outside the gene matches: 6. The germline CDR1 and CDR2 sequences are SGHRS and YFSETQ. CDR3 bases: TGCGCCAGCAGCGGGGGACAGGGTCGTGATACGCAGTATTTT. Translated: CASSGGQGRDTQYF.

The gene calls are TRBV5-6 and TRBJ1-5; tentative D call: TRBD1 (6 bases). Germline assignment: CDR1 SGHDT and CDR2 YYEEEE. V gave up 1 base and J gave up 1 base, with 12 bases separating them. This CDR3 has 16 residues. CDR3: CASSLRSGASNQPQHF. CDR3 in DNA: TGTGCCAGCAGCTTGAGGTCGGGGGCAAGCAATCAGCCCCAGCATTTT.

The J gene is TRBJ2-7, the V gene TRBV30, with 7 nucleotides matching TRBD2. This CDR3 is built from 13 residues. Trimming took 4 bases from V and 2 from J; bases not matched to a gene: 5. In germline, CDR1 is GTSNPN, CDR2 SVGIG (reference sequence). CDR3 sequence (DNA): TGTGCCTGGATGGCGGGGGATGCCTACGAGCAGTACTTC. It encodes CAWMAGDAYEQYF.

V and J are TRBV7-2 and TRBJ1-1; possible D gene TRBD1, 5 bases. Germline V gene lookup returns CDR1 SGHTA and CDR2 FQGNSA. The CDR3 is 14 residues long. Trimming left V 1 base short and J 5 bases short, with 11 bases between. CDR3 in DNA: TGTGCCAGCAGCTTAGGAGGGGCGACTACTGAAGCTTTCTTT. Protein product: CASSLGGATTEAFF.

The chain carries TRBV4-3 and TRBJ1-2; no clear D gene. Germline-derived CDR1 and CDR2 are LGHNA and YSLEER. CDR3 size: 17 residues. V was trimmed by 0 bases and J by 3 bases, leaving 17 bases between them. CDR3 loop: CASSQDSAETPYYGYTF. In DNA, the CDR3 is TGCGCCAGCAGCCAAGATTCGGCCGAGACACCTTACTATGGCTACACCTTC.

The chain couples TRBV4-2 to TRBJ1-1; unclear D gene. With 4 bases removed from V and 0 bases from J, the gap between germline ends came to 9 bases. Germline CDR1 and CDR2: LGHNA and YNFKEQ. The CDR3 totals 14 residues. CDR3 sequence reads: CASSRALMNTEAFF. In nucleotides, the CDR3 is TGTGCCAGCAGCCGGGCCCTCATGAACACTGAAGCTTTCTTT.

The table lists this clone with a count of one. The genes are TRBV7-8 and TRBJ2-2; D assignment may be TRBD1 or TRBD2 (5 bases each). V lost 3 bases and J 7 bases, leaving 12 bases between the germline ends. This CDR3 spans 14 amino acids. The germline CDR1 and CDR2 sequences are SGHVS and FQNEAQ. CDR3 sequence reads: CASSLAGRGGELFF. The CDR3 DNA reads TGTGCCAGCAGCTTGGCAGGGAGAGGCGGGGAGCTGTTTTTT.

CDR3 residues: CASSFRVNERDEQFF. The CDR3 nucleotides are TGTGCCAGCAGTTTCAGGGTCAATGAGAGGGATGAGCAGTTCTTC. V and J are TRBV27 and TRBJ2-1; D may be TRBD1 or TRBD2 (5 bases each). Trimming stripped 3 bases from V and 8 bases from J, with 17 bases between. Germline V gene data show CDR1 as MNHEY and CDR2 as SMNVEV (reference sequence). The CDR3 length is 15 residues.

The rearrangement links TRBV7-2 to TRBJ2-7; D is unclear. V was trimmed by 2 bases and J by 2 bases, leaving 7 bases between them. In germline, CDR1 is SGHTA, CDR2 FQGNSA. This CDR3 has 13 residues. CDR3 residues: CASSLQFTYEQYF. The CDR3 DNA reads TGTGCCAGCAGCTTACAGTTCACCTACGAGCAGTACTTC.

This clone was counted between two and nine times. The chain has TRBV13 and TRBJ2-7; D tentatively reads TRBD1 or TRBD2 (6 bases each). Trimming took 6 bases from V and 4 from J, leaving 16 bases between them. This CDR3 is built from 14 residues. Germline V lookup: CDR1 PRHDT, CDR2 FYEKMQ (reference sequence). The DNA for the CDR3 is TGTGCCAGCAGTTCGGACGGGGGCTATTACGAGCAGTACTTC. It is translated as CASSSDGGYYEQYF. Complete variable domain (other parts from reference TRBV13 and TRBJ2-7): AAGVIQSPRHLIKEKRETATLKCYPIPRHDTVYWYQQGPGQDPQFLISFYEKMQSDKGSIPDRFSAQQFSDYHSELNMSSLELGDSALYFCASSSDGGYYEQYFGPGTRLTVT.

This sequence joins TRBV30 and TRBJ1-1; unclear D gene. CDR1 GTSNPN and CDR2 SVGIG come from the germline V gene (reference sequence). The V gene lost 1 base and the J gene lost 0 bases, with 9 bases spanning the gap. The CDR3 extends over 14 amino acids. The chain's CDR3 is CAWSGGSLNTEAFF. CDR3 nucleotide sequence: TGTGCCTGGAGTGGAGGGTCGTTGAACACTGAAGCTTTCTTT.

The V call is TRBV7-9, the J call TRBJ1-1; D remains ambiguous. CDR3 length equals 16 residues. Germline CDR1 reads SEHNR; CDR2 reads FQNEAQ (reference sequence). V dropped 5 bases and J dropped 4 bases, with 20 bases sitting between them. CDR3 loop: CASSLDLSPGGTEAFF. In DNA, the CDR3 is TGTGCCAGCAGCCTAGACCTTTCTCCTGGCGGCACTGAAGCTTTCTTT.

This chain links TRBV18 with TRBJ2-7, with D possibly being TRBD1 (6 bases). Germline-derived CDR1 and CDR2 are KGHSH and LQKENI. V was cut by 4 bases and J by 7 bases, with 11 bases left in between. The CDR3 contains 12 residues. CDR3 region: CASSLTGDEQYF. CDR3 coding DNA: TGTGCCAGCTCACTGACAGGCGATGAGCAGTACTTC. Combining the CDR3 with reference TRBV18 and TRBJ2-7 gives the whole variable domain NAGVMQNPRHLVRRRGQEARLRCSPMKGHSHVYWYRQLPEEGLKFMVYLQKENIIDESGMPKERFSAEFPKEGPSILRIQQVVRGDSAAYFCASSLTGDEQYFGPGTRLTVT.

On this clone: The junction and the germline gene differ at one end; a read error may be behind it. The CDR3 sequence: CASREDRGGPNTGELFF. The CDR3 DNA reads TGTGCCAGCAGAGAAGACAGGGGAGGACCGAACACCGGGGAGCTGTTTTTT. This chain joins TRBV6-1 and TRBJ2-2, with TRBD1 matching over 8 bases. The CDR3 has 17 residues. Germline loops: CDR1 MNHNS, CDR2 SASEGT.

The CDR3 sequence is CASTDPASGNEQFF. The DNA for the CDR3 is TGTGCCAGCACCGACCCAGCGTCCGGGAATGAGCAGTTCTTC. This rearrangement joins TRBV2 to TRBJ2-1; no clear D. The CDR3 sequence is 14 residues long. V shed 7 bases and J shed 7 bases, with 17 bases lying between them. Germline V lookup: CDR1 SNHLY, CDR2 FYNNEI.

The CDR3 region is CSAASGAGTEAFF. Written as DNA, the CDR3 is TGCAGCGCCGCCTCGGGGGCAGGCACTGAAGCTTTCTTT. The chain joins TRBV29-1 to TRBJ1-1; D might be TRBD1 (6 bases). Germline V gene lookup returns CDR1 SQVTM and CDR2 ANQGSEA. The germline V and J ends were trimmed by 7 bases and 4 bases, with 16 bases remaining between them. The CDR3 has 13 residues.

This clone has just one count. The rearrangement joins TRBV7-2 to TRBJ1-6; D uncertain. The germline V gene encodes CDR1 SGHTA and CDR2 FQGNSA. Trimming removed 5 bases at V and 10 bases at J, with 21 bases between. The CDR3 spans 16 residues. CDR3 sequence (DNA): TGTGCCAGCAGCGGCCAGACTACCGCTTCAGGATCACCCCTCCACTTT. Translating it yields CASSGQTTASGSPLHF.

V is TRBV9 and J is TRBJ1-2; 8 positions agree with TRBD1. This CDR3 contains 16 residues. Germline V CDR1 and CDR2: SGDLS, YYNGEE. With 6 bases clipped from V and 4 bases from J, the junction kept 14 bases outside the gene matches. CDR3 nucleotide sequence: TGTGCCAGCACCGCCCAGACAGGGGTAGGGTCCTATGGCTACACCTTC. Translation gives CASTAQTGVGSYGYTF.

V and J are TRBV11-1 and TRBJ1-2; 7 bases align to TRBD1. With V trimmed by 5 bases and J by 7 bases, 10 bases remained unmatched. From germline, CDR1 is SGHAT and CDR2 FQDESV (reference sequence). The CDR3 is 14 residues long. DNA for the CDR3: TGTGCCAGCAGCCCCACGACAGGGTGGAGTGGCTACACCTTC. It is translated as CASSPTTGWSGYTF. The variable domain in full, completed from reference TRBV11-1 and TRBJ1-2, reads EAEVAQSPRYKITEKSQAVAFWCDPISGHATLYWYRQILGQGPELLVQFQDESVVDDSQLPKDRFSAERLKGVDSTLKIQPAELGDSAMYLCASSPTTGWSGYTFGSGTRLTVV.